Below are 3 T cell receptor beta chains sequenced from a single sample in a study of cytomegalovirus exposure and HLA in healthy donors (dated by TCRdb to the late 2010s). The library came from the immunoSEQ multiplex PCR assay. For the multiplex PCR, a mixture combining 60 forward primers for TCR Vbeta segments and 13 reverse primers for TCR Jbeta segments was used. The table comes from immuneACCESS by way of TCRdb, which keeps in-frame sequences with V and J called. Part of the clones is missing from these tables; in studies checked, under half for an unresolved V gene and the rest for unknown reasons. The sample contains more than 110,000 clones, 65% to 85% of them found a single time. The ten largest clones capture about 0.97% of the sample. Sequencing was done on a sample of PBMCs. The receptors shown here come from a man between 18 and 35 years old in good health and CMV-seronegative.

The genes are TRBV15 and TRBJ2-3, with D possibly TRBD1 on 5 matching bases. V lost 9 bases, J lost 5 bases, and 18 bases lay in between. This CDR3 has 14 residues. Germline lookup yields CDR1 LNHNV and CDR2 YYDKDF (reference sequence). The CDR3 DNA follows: TGTGCCACGGACGAAGGTAGGGGAAAAGATACGCAGTATTTT. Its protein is CATDEGRGKDTQYF.

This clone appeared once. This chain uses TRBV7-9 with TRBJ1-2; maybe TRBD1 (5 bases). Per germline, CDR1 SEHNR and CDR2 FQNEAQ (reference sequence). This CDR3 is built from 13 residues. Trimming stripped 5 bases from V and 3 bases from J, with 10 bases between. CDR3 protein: CASSPRDYYGYTF. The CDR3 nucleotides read TGTGCCAGCAGCCCCCGGGACTACTATGGCTACACCTTC.

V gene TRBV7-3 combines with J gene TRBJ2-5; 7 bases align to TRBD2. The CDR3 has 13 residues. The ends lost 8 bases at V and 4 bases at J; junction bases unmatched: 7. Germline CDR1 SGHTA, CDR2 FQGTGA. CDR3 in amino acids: CASASGLRETQYF. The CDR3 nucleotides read TGTGCCAGCGCGTCGGGACTACGAGAGACCCAGTACTTC.